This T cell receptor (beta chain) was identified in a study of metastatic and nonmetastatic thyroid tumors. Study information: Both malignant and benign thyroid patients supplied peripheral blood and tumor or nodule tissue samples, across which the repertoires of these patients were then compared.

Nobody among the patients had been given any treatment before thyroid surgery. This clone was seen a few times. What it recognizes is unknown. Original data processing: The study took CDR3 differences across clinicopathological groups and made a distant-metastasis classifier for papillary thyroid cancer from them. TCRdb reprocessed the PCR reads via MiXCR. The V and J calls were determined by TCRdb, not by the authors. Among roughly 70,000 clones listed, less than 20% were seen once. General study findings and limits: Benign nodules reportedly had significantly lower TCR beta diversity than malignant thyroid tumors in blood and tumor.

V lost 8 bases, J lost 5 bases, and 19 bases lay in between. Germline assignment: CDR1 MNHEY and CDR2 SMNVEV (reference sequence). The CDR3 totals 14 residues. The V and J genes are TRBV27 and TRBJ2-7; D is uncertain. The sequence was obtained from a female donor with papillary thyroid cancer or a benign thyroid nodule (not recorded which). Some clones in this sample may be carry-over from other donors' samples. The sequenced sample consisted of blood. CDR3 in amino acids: CASWTPGPVHEQYF. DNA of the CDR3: TGTGCCAGCTGGACCCCCGGCCCGGTCCACGAGCAGTACTTC.